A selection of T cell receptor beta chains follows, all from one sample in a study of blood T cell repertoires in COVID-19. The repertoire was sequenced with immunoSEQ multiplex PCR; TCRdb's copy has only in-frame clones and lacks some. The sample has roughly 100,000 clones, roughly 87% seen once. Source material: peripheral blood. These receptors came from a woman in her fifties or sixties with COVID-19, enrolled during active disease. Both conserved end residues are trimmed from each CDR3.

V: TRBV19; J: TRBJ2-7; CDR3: ASSEGQTSYEQY
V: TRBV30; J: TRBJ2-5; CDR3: AWSPDRVPFQETQY
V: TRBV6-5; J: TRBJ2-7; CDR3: ASSYNTGGYEQY
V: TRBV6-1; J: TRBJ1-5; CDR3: ASSERGGGQPQH
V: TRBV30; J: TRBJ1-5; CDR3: AWSGSGGSISNQPQH
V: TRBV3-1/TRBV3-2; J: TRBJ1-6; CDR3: ASSEDRGISPLH
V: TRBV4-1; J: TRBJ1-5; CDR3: ASSQEGRGPQPQH
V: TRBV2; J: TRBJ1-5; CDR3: ASSALPGQGVGDSNQPQH
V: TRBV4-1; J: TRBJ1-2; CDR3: ASSHARGGYGYT
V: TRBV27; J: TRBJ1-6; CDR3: ASSPTTGRSPLH
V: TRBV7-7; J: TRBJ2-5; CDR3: ASSRGLASQETQY
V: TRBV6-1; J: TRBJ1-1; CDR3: ASSEVGASTEAF
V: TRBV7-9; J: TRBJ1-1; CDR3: ASSFSTGVHAEAF
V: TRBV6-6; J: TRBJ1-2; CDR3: ASSSGQGRNYGYT
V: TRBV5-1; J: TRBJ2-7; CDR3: ASSLQDSYEQY
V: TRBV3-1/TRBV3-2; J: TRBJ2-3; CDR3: ASSRVGKKSDTQY
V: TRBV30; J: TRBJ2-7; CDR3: AWSVPLYEQY
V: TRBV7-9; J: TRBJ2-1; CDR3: ASSPGLAGNEQF
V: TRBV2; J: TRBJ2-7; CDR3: ASKREGPYEQY
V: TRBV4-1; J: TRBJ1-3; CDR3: ASSQDVPGAIGNTIY
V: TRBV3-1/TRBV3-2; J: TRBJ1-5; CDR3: ASSQAGLNQPQH
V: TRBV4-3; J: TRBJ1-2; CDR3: ASSQAWDLTGTGTVDGYT
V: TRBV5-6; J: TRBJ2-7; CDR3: ASSFSTAYEQY
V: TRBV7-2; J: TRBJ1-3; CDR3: ASSLVGTTGNTIY
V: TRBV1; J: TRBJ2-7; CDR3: TSSQAGTSGGFR
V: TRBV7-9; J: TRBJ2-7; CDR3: ASSLSSSPLYEQY
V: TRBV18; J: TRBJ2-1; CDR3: ASSDDRAPNEQF
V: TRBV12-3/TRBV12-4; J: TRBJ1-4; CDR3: ASSPQRNEKLF
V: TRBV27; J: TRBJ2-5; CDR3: ASSSRQVETQY
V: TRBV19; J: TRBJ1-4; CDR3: ASSTGQVENEKLF
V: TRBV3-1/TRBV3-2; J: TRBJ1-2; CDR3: ASSSSQGSGYT
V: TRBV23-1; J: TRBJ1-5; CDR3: ASSQSDSIGNQPQH